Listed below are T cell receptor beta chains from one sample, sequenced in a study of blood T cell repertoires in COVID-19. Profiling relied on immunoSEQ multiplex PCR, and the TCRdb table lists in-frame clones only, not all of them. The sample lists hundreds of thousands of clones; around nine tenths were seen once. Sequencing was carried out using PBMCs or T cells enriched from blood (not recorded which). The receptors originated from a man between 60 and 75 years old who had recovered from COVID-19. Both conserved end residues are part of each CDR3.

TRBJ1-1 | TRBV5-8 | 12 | CASSQGTGSPFF
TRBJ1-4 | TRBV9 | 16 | CASSRRGALQAEKLFF
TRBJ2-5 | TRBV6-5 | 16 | CASSYSTTVGQETQYF
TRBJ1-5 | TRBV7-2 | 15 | CASSLAAVLNQPQHF
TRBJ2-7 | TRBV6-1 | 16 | CASSEGVGGARREQYF
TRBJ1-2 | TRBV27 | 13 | CASSLTANYGYTF
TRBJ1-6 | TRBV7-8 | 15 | CASSRVGGGSSPLHF
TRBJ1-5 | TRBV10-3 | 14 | CAISAGQGNQPQHF
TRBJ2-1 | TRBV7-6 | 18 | CASSRPDRGPSLYNEQFF
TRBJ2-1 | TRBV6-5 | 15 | CASSQPGQKYNEQFF
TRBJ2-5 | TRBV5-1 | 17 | CASSLGSGTGAGETQYF
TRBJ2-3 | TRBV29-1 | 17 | CSVEPRADNQYTDTQYF
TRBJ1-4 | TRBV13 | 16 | CASSLRQGPDDEKLFF
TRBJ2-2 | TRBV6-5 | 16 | CASSYTRGGYAGELFF
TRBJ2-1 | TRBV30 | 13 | CAWSLTGSNEQFF
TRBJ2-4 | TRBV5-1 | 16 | CASSGGTAYGKNIQYF
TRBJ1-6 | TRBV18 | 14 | CASSPKQDYSPLHF
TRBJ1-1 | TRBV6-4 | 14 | CASSTAPGNTEAFF
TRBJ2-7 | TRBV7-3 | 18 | CASSFLTKVTSGLYEQYF
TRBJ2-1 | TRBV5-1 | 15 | CASSIRRGSYNEQFF
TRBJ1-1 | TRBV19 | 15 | CASTEGRGMNTEAFF
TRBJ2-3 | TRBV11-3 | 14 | CASSLFPGADTQYF
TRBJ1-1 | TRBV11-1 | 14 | CASSPGGANTEAFF
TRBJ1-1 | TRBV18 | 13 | CASSPSQNTEAFF
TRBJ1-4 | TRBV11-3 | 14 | CASSPRGRREKLFF
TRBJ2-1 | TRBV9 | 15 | CASSVTSGSYNEQFF
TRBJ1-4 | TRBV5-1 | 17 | CASSLGPGQGTNEKLFF
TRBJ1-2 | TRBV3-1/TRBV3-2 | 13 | CASSPTGSDGYTF
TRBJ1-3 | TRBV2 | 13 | CASRLSSGNTIYF
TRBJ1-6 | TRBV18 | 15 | CASSPGQGGSSPLHF